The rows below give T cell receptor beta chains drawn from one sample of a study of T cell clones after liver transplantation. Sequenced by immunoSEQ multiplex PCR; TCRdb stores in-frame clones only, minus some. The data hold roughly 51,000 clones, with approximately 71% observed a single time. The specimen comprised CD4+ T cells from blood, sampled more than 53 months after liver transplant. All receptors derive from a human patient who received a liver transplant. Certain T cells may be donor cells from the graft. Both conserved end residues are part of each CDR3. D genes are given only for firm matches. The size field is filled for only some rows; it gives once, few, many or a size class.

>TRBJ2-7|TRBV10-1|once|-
TGCGCCAGCAGTGAGTCGGTCGCGGGAAGCTCCTACGAGCAGTACTTC
CASSESVAGSSYEQYF
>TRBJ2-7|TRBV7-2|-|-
TGTGCCAGCAGCTTGCAACAGGGTCTTGAGCAGTACTTC
CASSLQQGLEQYF
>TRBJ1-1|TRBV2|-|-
TGTGCCAGCAGTGATTTAGGGAGTAATACTGAAGCTTTCTTT
CASSDLGSNTEAFF
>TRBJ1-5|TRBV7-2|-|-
TGTGCCAGCAGCTTAGAGGGGGGAGGACAGCCCCAGCATTTT
CASSLEGGGQPQHF
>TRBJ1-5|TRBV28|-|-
TGTGCCAGCAGTCCCTTGGGGGGGGATCATGAGCCCCAGCATTTT
CASSPLGGDHEPQHF
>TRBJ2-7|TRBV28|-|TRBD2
TGTGCCAGCAGTTTTGCGGCATGGGGGGGGAACTACGAGCAGTACTTC
CASSFAAWGGNYEQYF
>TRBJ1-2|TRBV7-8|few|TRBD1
TGTGCCAGCAGCGCCGGAAGGGGGCGAATCTATGGCTACACCTTC
CASSAGRGRIYGYTF
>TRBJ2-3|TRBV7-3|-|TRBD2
TGTGCCAGCAGCTTAAATGGGCGGGGGGGCACAGATACGCAGTATTTT
CASSLNGRGGTDTQYF
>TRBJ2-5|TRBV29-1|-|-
TGCAGCGTTGAGGACAGCCAAGAGACCCAGTACTTC
CSVEDSQETQYF
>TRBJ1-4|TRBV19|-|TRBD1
TGTGCCAGTAGAACCTTACAGGGGAGAGAAACTAATGAAAAACTGTTTTTT
CASRTLQGRETNEKLFF
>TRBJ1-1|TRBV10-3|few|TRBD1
TGTGCCATCAGTGAGGGGACAGGGAGCACTGAAGCTTTCTTT
CAISEGTGSTEAFF
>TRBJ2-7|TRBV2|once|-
TGTGCCAGCAGTGAATACAGCTACGAGCAGTACTTC
CASSEYSYEQYF
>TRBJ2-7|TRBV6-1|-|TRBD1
TGTGCCAGCAGTGCGGACAGGGCCTGGGAGCAGTACTTC
CASSADRAWEQYF
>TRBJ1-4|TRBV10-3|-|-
TGTGCCATCAGTGACTCGGCGGCTAATGAAAAACTGTTTTTT
CAISDSAANEKLFF
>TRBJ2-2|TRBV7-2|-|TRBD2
TGTGCCAGCAGCTGGACAGTAGCGGGAGGGAACACCGGGGAGCTGTTTTTT
CASSWTVAGGNTGELFF
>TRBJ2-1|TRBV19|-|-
TGTGCCAGTAGTATAGCAAATGAGCAGTTCTTC
CASSIANEQFF
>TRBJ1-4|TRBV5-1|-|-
TGCGCCAGCAGCTTGGGCCAGGGAGGGGGTGAAAAACTGTTTTTT
CASSLGQGGGEKLFF
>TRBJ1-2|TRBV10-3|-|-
TGTGCCATCAGTGAGTCGCAGCATGGCTACACCTTC
CAISESQHGYTF
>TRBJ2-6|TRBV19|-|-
TGTGCCAGTAGTATGGGTACAGGCTTTAGCTCTGGGGCCAACGTCCTGACTTTC
CASSMGTGFSSGANVLTF
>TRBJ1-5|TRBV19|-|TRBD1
TGTGCCAGTCGGACAGGGATTAGCAATCAGCCCCAGCATTTT
CASRTGISNQPQHF
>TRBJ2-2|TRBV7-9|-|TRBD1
TGTGCCAGCAGCTCGACAGGGGCGACGAACACCGGGGAGCTGTTTTTT
CASSSTGATNTGELFF
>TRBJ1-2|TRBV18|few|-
TGTGCCAGCTCTCCAAACTCCATAATAGGGATTGCTGAAGGCTACACCTTC
CASSPNSIIGIAEGYTF
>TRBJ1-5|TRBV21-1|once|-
TGTGCCAGCAGCAAACCCACACGGACAGGGGGTGATAGCAATCAGCCCCAGCATTTT
CASSKPTRTGGDSNQPQHF
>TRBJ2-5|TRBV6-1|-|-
TGTGCCAGCAGTGAAAGGGGGCAGTCTCCCGGGGGGGAGACCCAGTACTTC
CASSERGQSPGGETQYF
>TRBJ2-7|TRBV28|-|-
TGTGCCAGCAGTCCACCCAGACTAGGGCTCTACGAGCAGTACTTC
CASSPPRLGLYEQYF
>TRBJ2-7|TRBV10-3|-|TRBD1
TGTGCCATCATGGAAAGGACAGGGAGGTTGTCCTACGAGCAGTACTTC
CAIMERTGRLSYEQYF
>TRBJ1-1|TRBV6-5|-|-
TGTGCCAGCAGCTCGGACCGTGACGGGGAAGCTTTCTTT
CASSSDRDGEAFF
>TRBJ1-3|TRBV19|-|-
TGTGCCTCCCGGGCCCAGAGCTCTGGAAACACCATATATTTT
CASRAQSSGNTIYF
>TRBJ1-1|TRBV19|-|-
TGTGCCAGTAGTATTGGACACCCGAACACTGAAGCTTTCTTT
CASSIGHPNTEAFF
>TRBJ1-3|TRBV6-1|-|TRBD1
TGTGCCAGCAGTGGCCAGACAGGGGCTGGAAACACCATATATTTT
CASSGQTGAGNTIYF
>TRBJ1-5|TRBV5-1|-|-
TGCGCCAGCAGCCTTCAGGGATATGAAGATCAGCCCCAGCATTTT
CASSLQGYEDQPQHF
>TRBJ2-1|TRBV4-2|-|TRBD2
TGTGCCAGCAGCCAAGAGTCGCTAGCGGGATACTACAATGAGCAGTTCTTC
CASSQESLAGYYNEQFF
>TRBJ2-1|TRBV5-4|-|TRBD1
TGTGCCAGCAGCTTACAGGGGGCCTACAATGAGCAGTTCTTC
CASSLQGAYNEQFF
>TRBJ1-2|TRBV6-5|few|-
TGTGCCAGCAGTTTGTCCAACTATGGCTACACCTTC
CASSLSNYGYTF
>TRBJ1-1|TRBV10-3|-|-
TGTGCCATCAGTCCCTCTGGGGGATACCGCACTGAAGCTTTCTTT
CAISPSGGYRTEAFF
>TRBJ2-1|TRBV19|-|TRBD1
TGTGCCAGTACCCGGGACAGGGGAACTAACAATGAGCAGTTCTTC
CASTRDRGTNNEQFF
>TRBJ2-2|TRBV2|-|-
TGTGCCAGCAGTGAACGGGGATTCACCGGGGAGCTGTTTTTT
CASSERGFTGELFF
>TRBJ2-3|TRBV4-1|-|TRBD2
TGCGCCAGCAGCCAAGGGGTAGCGGGGGGGGCCACAGATACGCAGTATTTT
CASSQGVAGGATDTQYF
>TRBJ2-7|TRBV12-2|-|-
TGTGCAAGTCCCGATTCCGGGGGACACGAGCAGTACTTC
CASPDSGGHEQYF
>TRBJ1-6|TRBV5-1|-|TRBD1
TGCGCCAGCAGCTTCCTTCAGACAGGGGCCAATTCACCCCTCCACTTT
CASSFLQTGANSPLHF
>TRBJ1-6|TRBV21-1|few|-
TGTGCCAGCAGTTCACCCCTCCACTTT
CASSSPLHF
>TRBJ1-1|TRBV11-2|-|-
TGTGCCAGCAGCTTAGACGGAGGGAACACTGAAGCTTTCTTT
CASSLDGGNTEAFF
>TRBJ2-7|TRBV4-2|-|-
TGTGCCAGCAGCGGGGCCGGTGGAAGCTCCTACGAGCAGTACTTC
CASSGAGGSSYEQYF
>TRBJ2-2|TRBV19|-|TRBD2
TGTGCCAGTAACCCGGGACTAGCGAGGAACACCGGGGAGCTGTTTTTT
CASNPGLARNTGELFF
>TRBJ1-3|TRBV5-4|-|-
TGTGCCAGCAGCCTCGACACTTACTCTGGAAACACCATATATTTT
CASSLDTYSGNTIYF
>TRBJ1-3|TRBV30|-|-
TGTGCCTGGAGCGCCAGGGTCTTCTCTGGAAACACCATATATTTT
CAWSARVFSGNTIYF
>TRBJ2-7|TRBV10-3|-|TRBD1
TGTGCCATTGGGCGGGGGACAGGGAGCAAATGGGACGAGCAGTACTTC
CAIGRGTGSKWDEQYF
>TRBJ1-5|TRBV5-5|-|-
TGTGCCAGCAGCTTTCGACAGGCCGATGGCAATCAGCCCCAGCATTTT
CASSFRQADGNQPQHF
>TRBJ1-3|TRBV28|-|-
TGTGCCAGCAGTTTCCAGGGCTCGGGGAACACCATATATTTT
CASSFQGSGNTIYF